This entry lists 11 T cell receptor beta chains sequenced from one sample in a study of response to subunit inactivated influenza vaccine. MiXCR, run by TCRdb on the RT-PCR reads, gives a single entry per CDR3 protein. Of hundreds of thousands of distinct CDR3 sequences listed, 13% to 15% are singletons. The input for sequencing was PBMCs from blood, taken 14 to 15 days before vaccination. The receptor set was obtained from a man between 50 and 59 years old who received an inactivated influenza vaccine.

V gene TRBV4-2 combines with J gene TRBJ1-2; tentatively, D is TRBD1 (5 bases). Germline V CDR1 and CDR2: LGHNA, YNFKEQ. The CDR3 extends over 15 amino acids. Trimming removed 4 bases at V and 0 bases at J, with 12 bases between. The CDR3 sequence: CASSLFRESNYGYTF. The CDR3 region has the DNA TGTGCCAGCAGCCTTTTCAGGGAGTCTAACTATGGCTACACCTTC.

The V call is TRBV7-2, the J call TRBJ2-5; TRBD2 is a possible D gene (5 bases). Germline lookup yields CDR1 SGHTA and CDR2 FQGNSA. This CDR3 has 15 amino acids. The V gene lost 5 bases and the J gene lost 4 bases, with 17 bases spanning the gap. DNA of the CDR3: TGTGCCAGCAGCCGGACTTATTTCGTGGGAGAGACCCAGTACTTC. Its protein is CASSRTYFVGETQYF.

This clonotype has a handful of counts. Germline is not matched at one junction end, which may reflect a read error. The V call is TRBV7-2, the J call TRBJ1-1; D remains unclear. Germline V gene lookup returns CDR1 SGHTA and CDR2 FQGNSA. The CDR3 totals 17 residues. The chain's CDR3 is CASRLAGVWQANTEAFF. In DNA, the CDR3 is TGTGCCAGCCGCTTAGCGGGCGTGTGGCAGGCGAACACTGAAGCTTTCTTT.

At least ten counts were recorded for this clonotype. The genes are TRBV20-1 and TRBJ2-7, with TRBD2 identical over 12 bases. J was trimmed by 7 bases and V by 5 bases; bases with no gene match: 15. The CDR3 has 16 residues. Germline V gene lookup returns CDR1 DFQATT and CDR2 SNEGSKA (reference sequence). CDR3 loop: CSAAGLAGGILGEQYF. The CDR3 coding sequence is TGCAGTGCTGCAGGGCTAGCGGGGGGGATATTGGGAGAGCAGTACTTC.

This rearrangement joins TRBV7-2 to TRBJ2-3; D unclear. Looked up from germline, CDR1 is SGHTA and CDR2 is FQGNSA. The ends were cut back, 10 bases at V and 2 bases at J, with 16 bases in the middle. CDR3 length: 14 residues. Written as DNA, the CDR3 is TGTGCCACCAATAACCCGTGTTCCACAGATACGCAGTATTTT. The encoded protein is CATNNPCSTDTQYF.

At least ten counts were recorded for this clonotype. This chain connects TRBV7-2 to TRBJ2-3; 12 nucleotides line up with TRBD2. Trimming removed 4 bases from V and 2 bases from J; junction bases left unmatched: 1. Per germline, CDR1 SGHTA and CDR2 FQGNSA. The CDR3 contains 15 residues. The CDR3 reads CASSWTSGNTDTQYF. CDR3 nucleotide sequence: TGTGCCAGCAGCTGGACTAGCGGGAACACAGATACGCAGTATTTT.

This clonotype has ten or more counts. The V and J genes are TRBV12-3 or TRBV12-4 and TRBJ2-5, with a possible D match to TRBD2 (5 bases). V dropped 5 bases and J dropped 4 bases, with 14 bases sitting between them. The CDR3 runs 14 residues. The CDR3 here is CASSELGMGETQYF. In nucleotides, the CDR3 is TGTGCCAGCAGTGAACTAGGGATGGGAGAGACCCAGTACTTC.

This clonotype turned up a few times. The rearrangement joins TRBV28 to TRBJ1-5, with D uncertain. This CDR3 is built from 11 residues. CDR1 MDHEN and CDR2 SYDVKM come from the germline V gene. Trimming cost V 5 bases and J 5 bases, with 4 bases left between them. This CDR3 is CASSTDQPQHF. Written as DNA, the CDR3 is TGTGCCAGCAGTACCGATCAGCCCCAGCATTTT.

The chain is built from TRBV19 and TRBJ1-6; D not certain. The germline CDR1 and CDR2 sequences are LNHDA and SQIVND (reference sequence). Deletions cut 2 bases from V and 9 bases from J, with 11 bases between. CDR3 size: 14 residues. Written as DNA, the CDR3 is TGTGCCAGTAGTATACGAGAAGCCCGTTCACCCCTCCACTTT. Its protein is CASSIREARSPLHF.

This clonotype was picked up a small number of times. The chain recombines TRBV10-3 with TRBJ2-3, with 9 bases matching TRBD2. Germline-derived CDR1 and CDR2 are ENHRY and SYGVKD. The V segment lost 10 bases and the J segment 3 bases; nucleotides outside the gene matches: 8. This CDR3 is built from 14 residues. CDR3 protein: CATRAGGQTDTQYF. CDR3 in DNA: TGTGCCACCCGGGCGGGGGGGCAAACAGATACGCAGTATTTT.

This clonotype came up a few times. J is TRBJ2-7 and V is TRBV27; tentatively, D is TRBD2 (5 bases). Trimming shortened V by 0 bases and J by 7 bases, and 10 bases separated the two germline ends. Per the germline V gene, CDR1 is MNHEY and CDR2 is SMNVEV (reference sequence). The CDR3 loop spans 13 amino acids. The CDR3 loop reads CASSLSGSGEQYF. For the CDR3, the DNA is TGTGCCAGCAGTTTATCAGGGTCGGGGGAGCAGTACTTC.